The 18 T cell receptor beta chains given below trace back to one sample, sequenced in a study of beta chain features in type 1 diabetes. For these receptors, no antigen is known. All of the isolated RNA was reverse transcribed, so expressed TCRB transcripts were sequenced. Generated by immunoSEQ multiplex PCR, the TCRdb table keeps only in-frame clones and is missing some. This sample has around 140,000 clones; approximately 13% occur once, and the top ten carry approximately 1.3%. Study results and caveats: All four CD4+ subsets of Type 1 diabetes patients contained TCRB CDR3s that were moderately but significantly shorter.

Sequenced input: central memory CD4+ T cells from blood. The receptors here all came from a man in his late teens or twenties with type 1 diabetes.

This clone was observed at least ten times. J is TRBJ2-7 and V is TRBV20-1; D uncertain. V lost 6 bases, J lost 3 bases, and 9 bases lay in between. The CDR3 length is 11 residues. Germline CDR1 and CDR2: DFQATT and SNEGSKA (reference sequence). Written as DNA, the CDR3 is TGCAGTGCCACCAACCTCTACGAGCAGTACTTC. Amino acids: CSATNLYEQYF.

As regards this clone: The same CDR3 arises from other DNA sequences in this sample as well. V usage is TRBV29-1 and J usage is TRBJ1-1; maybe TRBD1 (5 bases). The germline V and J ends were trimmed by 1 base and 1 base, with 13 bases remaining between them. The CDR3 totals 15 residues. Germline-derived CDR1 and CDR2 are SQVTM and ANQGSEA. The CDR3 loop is CSVEGETGANTEAFF. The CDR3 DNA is TGCAGCGTTGAAGGGGAAACAGGCGCGAACACTGAAGCTTTCTTT.

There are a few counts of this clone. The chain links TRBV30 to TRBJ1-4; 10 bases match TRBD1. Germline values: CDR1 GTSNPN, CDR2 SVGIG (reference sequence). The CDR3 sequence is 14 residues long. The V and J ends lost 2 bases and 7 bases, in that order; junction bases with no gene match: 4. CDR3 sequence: CAWSRQGATEKLFF. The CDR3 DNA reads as TGTGCCTGGAGTCGACAGGGGGCGACTGAAAAACTGTTTTTT.

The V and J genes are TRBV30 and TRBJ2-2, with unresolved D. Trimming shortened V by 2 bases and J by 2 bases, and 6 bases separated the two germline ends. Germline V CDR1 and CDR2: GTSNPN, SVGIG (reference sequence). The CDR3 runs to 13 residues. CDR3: CAWSPSNTGELFF. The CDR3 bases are TGTGCCTGGAGTCCCTCCAACACCGGGGAGCTGTTTTTT. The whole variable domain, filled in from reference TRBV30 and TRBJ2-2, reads SQTIHQWPATLVQPVGSPLSLECTVEGTSNPNLYWYRQAAGRGLQLLFYSVGIGQISSEVPQNLSASRPQDRQFILSSKKLLLSDSGFYLCAWSPSNTGELFFGEGSRLTVL.

CDR3 nucleotide sequence: TGTGCCAGCAGTTTTACCGCGGGGGGCGGGAGGAATGAGCAGTTCTTC. Translated, it gives CASSFTAGGGRNEQFF. The genes are TRBV6-6 and TRBJ2-1; TRBD2 matches 8 bases. Unmatched junction bases numbered 12, after V lost 4 bases and J lost 7 bases. Germline CDR1 MNHNY, CDR2 SVGAGI (reference sequence). The CDR3 has 16 amino acids.

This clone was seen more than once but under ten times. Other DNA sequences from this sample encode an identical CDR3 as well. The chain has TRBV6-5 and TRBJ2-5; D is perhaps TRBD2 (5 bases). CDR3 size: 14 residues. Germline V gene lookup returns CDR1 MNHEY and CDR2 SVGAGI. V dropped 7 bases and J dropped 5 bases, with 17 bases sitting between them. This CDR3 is CASKPALASETQYF. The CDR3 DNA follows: TGTGCCAGCAAGCCGGCCCTAGCTTCGGAGACCCAGTACTTC.

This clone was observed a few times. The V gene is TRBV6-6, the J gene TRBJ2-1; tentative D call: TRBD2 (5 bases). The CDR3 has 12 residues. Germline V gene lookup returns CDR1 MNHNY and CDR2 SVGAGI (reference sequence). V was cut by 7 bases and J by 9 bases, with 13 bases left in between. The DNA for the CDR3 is TGTGCCAGCAAGGACTCCCTCAGTGAGCAGTTCTTC. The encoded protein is CASKDSLSEQFF.

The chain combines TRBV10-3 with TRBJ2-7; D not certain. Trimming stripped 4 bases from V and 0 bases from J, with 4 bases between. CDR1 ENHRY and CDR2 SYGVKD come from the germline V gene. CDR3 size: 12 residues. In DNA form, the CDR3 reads TGTGCCATCAGTGGGACCTCCTACGAGCAGTACTTC. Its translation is CAISGTSYEQYF.

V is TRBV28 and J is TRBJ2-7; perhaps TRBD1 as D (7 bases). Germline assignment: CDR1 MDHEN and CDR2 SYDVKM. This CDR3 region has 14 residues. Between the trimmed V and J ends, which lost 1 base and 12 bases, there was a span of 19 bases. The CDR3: CASSLSRARQGGYF. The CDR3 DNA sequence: TGTGCCAGCAGTTTATCAAGGGCCAGACAGGGAGGGTACTTC.

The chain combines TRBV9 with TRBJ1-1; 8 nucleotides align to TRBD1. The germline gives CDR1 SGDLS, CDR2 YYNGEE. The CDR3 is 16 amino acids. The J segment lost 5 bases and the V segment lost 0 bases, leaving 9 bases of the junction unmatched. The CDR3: CASSVEDRVLVTEAFF. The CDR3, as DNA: TGTGCCAGCAGCGTAGAGGACAGGGTATTGGTTACTGAAGCTTTCTTT.

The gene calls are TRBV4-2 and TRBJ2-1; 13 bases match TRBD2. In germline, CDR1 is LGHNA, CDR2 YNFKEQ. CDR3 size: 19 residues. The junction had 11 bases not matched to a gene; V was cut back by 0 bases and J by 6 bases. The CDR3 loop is CASSQEAGTSGITRNEQFF. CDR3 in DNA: TGTGCCAGCAGCCAAGAAGCCGGGACTAGCGGGATCACCCGCAATGAGCAGTTCTTC.

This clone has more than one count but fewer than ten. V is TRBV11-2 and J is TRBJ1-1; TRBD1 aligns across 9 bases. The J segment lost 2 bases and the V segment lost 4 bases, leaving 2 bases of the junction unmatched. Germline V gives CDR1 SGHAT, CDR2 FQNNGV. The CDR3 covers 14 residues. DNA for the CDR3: TGTGCCAGCAGCTGGACAGGGGATAACACTGAAGCTTTCTTT. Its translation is CASSWTGDNTEAFF.

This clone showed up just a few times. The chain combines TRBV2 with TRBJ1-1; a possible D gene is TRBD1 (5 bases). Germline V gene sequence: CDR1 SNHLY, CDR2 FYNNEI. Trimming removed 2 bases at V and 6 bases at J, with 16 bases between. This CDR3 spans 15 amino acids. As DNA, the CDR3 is TGTGCCAGCAGTGAACATTCAGGGATGATTTCTGAAGCTTTCTTT. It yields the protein CASSEHSGMISEAFF.

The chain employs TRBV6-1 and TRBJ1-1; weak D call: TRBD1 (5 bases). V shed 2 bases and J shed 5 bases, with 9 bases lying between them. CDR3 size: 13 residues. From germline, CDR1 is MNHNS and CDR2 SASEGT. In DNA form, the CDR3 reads TGTGCCAGCAGTGAACAGGGATCGACTGAAGCTTTCTTT. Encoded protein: CASSEQGSTEAFF.

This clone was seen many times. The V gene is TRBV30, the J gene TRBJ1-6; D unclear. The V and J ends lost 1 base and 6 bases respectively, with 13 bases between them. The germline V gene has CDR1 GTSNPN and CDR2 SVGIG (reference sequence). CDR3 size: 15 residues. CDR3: CAWSGGGRTNSPLHF. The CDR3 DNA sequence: TGTGCCTGGAGTGGCGGAGGCAGAACTAATTCACCCCTCCACTTT.

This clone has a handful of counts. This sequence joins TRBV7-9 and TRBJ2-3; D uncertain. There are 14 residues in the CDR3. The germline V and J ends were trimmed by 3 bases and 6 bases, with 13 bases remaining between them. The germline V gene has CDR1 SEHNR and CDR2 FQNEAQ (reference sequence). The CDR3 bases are TGTGCCAGCAGCTTGAGGACCCTGCCGGATACGCAGTATTTT. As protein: CASSLRTLPDTQYF.

CDR3 in DNA: TGTGCCAGCATCGGCAGAGGGACATCGGGGGCGGCCTACAATGAGCAGTTCTTC. It codes for CASIGRGTSGAAYNEQFF. The chain combines TRBV25-1 with TRBJ2-1; D is tentatively TRBD1 or TRBD2 (6 bases each). Between the trimmed V and J ends, which lost 7 bases and 2 bases, there was a span of 24 bases. Germline V gene lookup returns CDR1 MGHDK and CDR2 SYGVNS. The CDR3 length is 18 residues.

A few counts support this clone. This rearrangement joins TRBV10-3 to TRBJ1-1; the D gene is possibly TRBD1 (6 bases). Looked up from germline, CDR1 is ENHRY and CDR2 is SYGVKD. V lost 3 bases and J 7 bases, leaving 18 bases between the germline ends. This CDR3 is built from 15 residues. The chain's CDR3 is CAISDSRDTNFEAFF. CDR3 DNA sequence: TGTGCCATCAGTGATTCCCGGGACACAAACTTTGAAGCTTTCTTT.